This entry lists 6 T cell receptor beta chains sequenced from one sample in a study of T cells after posttransplantation cyclophosphamide. Repertoires were generated with immunoSEQ multiplex PCR, while TCRdb's copy carries only in-frame clones and drops some. The table lists under 40,000 clones, roughly nine tenths of them singletons, with roughly 0.096% in the top ten. The naive gate required viable CD3+CD4+ or CD3+CD8+ cells with CCR7+CD45RA+CD45RO-CD95-CD27+CD28+ phenotype. Sequencing was done on a sample of naive CD4+ T cells sorted from blood. The source of these receptors is a man aged 30-40 years in good health and a related stem cell transplant donor.

The chain carries TRBV2 and TRBJ2-2; 7 bases agree with TRBD2. Germline trimming cut 4 bases from V and 1 base from J; bases unmatched to any gene: 3. The V gene's germline CDR1 is SNHLY and CDR2 FYNNEI. The CDR3 runs 15 residues. The chain's CDR3 is CASSGTGGNTGELFF. The CDR3 DNA reads as TGTGCCAGCAGTGGGACGGGGGGGAACACCGGGGAGCTGTTTTTT.

This chain uses TRBV7-3 with TRBJ2-2; tentatively, D is TRBD1 (5 bases). Trimming removed 5 bases at V and 7 bases at J, with 11 bases between. CDR1 and CDR2 from the germline V gene are SGHTA and FQGTGA. The CDR3 covers 13 residues. CDR3 in DNA: TGTGCCAGCAGCCCCCAGGGTCTCGGGGAGCTGTTTTTT. Its translation is CASSPQGLGELFF.

The chain has TRBV9 and TRBJ1-4; no reliable D call. Germline V CDR1 and CDR2: SGDLS, YYNGEE. The CDR3 is 17 residues long. The ends were cut back, 4 bases at V and 8 bases at J, with 24 bases in the middle. DNA of the CDR3: TGTGCCAGCAGCCCAGACGAAGGAAACTCTTGGGCGGAAAAACTGTTTTTT. Amino acid sequence: CASSPDEGNSWAEKLFF.

The genes are TRBV6-6 and TRBJ2-7; TRBD1 is a possible D gene (6 bases). Trimming removed 0 bases from V and 6 bases from J, with 9 bases in between. Germline CDR1 is MNHNY and CDR2 is SVGAGI (reference sequence). The CDR3 length is 13 residues. The CDR3 is CASSYSPGVEQYF. The CDR3 nucleotides are TGTGCCAGCAGTTACTCACCAGGGGTCGAGCAGTACTTC.

The rearrangement links TRBV5-1 to TRBJ2-5; perhaps TRBD2 as D (6 bases). V dropped 4 bases and J dropped 4 bases, with 17 bases sitting between them. The germline V gene encodes CDR1 SGHRS and CDR2 YFSETQ. The CDR3 runs to 15 residues. The CDR3 spells CASSGGTLLPETQYF. The CDR3 bases are TGCGCCAGCAGCGGCGGGACCCTTTTACCAGAGACCCAGTACTTC. The variable domain in full, with the rest retrieved from reference TRBV5-1 and TRBJ2-5, is KAGVTQTPRYLIKTRGQQVTLSCSPISGHRSVSWYQQTPGQGLQFLFEYFSETQRNKGNFPGRFSGRQFSNSRSEMNVSTLELGDSALYLCASSGGTLLPETQYFGPGTRLLVL.

The chain combines TRBV7-2 with TRBJ2-7, with TRBD2 identical over 11 bases. After removal of 1 base from V and 1 base from J, the junction contained 3 bases not matched to a gene. Looked up from germline, CDR1 is SGHTA and CDR2 is FQGNSA. This CDR3 is 16 amino acids long. The CDR3 loop reads CASSLDSSGRSYEQYF. In nucleotides, the CDR3 is TGTGCCAGCAGCTTAGATTCTAGCGGGAGGTCCTACGAGCAGTACTTC.